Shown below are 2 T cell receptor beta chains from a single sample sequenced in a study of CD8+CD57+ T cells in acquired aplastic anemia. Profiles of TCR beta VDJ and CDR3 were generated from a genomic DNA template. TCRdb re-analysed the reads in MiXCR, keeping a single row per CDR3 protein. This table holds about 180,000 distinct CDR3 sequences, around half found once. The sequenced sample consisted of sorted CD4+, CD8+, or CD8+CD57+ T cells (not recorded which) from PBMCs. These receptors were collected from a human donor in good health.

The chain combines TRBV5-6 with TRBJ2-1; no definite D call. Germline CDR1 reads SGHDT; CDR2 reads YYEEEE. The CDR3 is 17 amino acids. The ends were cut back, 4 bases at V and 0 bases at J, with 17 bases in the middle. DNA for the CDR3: TGTGCCAGCAGCCTGTCTCGGTCTGTGAGCTCCTACAATGAGCAGTTCTTC. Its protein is CASSLSRSVSSYNEQFF. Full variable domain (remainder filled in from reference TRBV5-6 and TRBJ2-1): DAGVTQSPTHLIKTRGQQVTLRCSPKSGHDTVSWYQQALGQGPQFIFQYYEEEERQRGNFPDRFSGHQFPNYSSELNVNALLLGDSALYLCASSLSRSVSSYNEQFFGPGTRLTVL.

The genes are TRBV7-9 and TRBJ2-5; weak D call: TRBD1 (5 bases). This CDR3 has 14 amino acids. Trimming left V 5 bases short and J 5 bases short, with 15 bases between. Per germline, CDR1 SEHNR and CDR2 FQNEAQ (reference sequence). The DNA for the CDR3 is TGTGCCAGCAGCCCGAGACAGTCCGGGGAGACCCAGTACTTC. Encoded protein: CASSPRQSGETQYF.